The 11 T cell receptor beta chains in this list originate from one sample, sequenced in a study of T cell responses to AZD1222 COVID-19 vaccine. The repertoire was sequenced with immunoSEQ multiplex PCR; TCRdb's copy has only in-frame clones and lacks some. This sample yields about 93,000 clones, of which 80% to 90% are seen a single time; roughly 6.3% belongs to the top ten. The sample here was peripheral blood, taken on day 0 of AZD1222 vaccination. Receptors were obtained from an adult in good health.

CDR3 loop: CASSQSRSYGYTF. The CDR3, as DNA: TGTGCCAGCAGCCAATCGAGGAGCTATGGCTACACCTTC. J is TRBJ1-2 and V is TRBV16; D is ambiguous. Trimming removed 0 bases at V and 4 bases at J, with 6 bases between. The V gene's germline CDR1 is KGHSY and CDR2 FQNENV. CDR3 length: 13 amino acids.

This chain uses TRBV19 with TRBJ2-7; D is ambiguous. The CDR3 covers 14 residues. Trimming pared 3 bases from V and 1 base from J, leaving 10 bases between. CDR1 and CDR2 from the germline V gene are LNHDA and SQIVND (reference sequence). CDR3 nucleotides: TGTGCCAGTAGTATTTCAGGCAAGTCCTACGAGCAGTACTTC. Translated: CASSISGKSYEQYF.

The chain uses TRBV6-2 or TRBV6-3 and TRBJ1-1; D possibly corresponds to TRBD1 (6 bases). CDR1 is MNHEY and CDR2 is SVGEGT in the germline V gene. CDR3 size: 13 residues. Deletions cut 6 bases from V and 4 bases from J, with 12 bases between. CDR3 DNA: TGTGCCAGCAGCCCGGACAGTCCCACTGAAGCTTTCTTT. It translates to CASSPDSPTEAFF.

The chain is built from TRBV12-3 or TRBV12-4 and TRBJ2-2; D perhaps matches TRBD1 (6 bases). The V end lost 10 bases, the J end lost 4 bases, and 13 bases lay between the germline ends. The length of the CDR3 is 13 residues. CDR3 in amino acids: CANRLGATGELFF. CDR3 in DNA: TGTGCCAATCGTCTGGGGGCCACCGGGGAGCTGTTTTTT.

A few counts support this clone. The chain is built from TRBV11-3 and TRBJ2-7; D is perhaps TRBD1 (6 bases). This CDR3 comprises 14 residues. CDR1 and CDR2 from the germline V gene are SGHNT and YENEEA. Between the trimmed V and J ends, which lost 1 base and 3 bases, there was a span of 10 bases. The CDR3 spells CASSLGVTGYEQYF. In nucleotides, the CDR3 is TGTGCCAGCAGCTTAGGGGTGACAGGCTACGAGCAGTACTTC.

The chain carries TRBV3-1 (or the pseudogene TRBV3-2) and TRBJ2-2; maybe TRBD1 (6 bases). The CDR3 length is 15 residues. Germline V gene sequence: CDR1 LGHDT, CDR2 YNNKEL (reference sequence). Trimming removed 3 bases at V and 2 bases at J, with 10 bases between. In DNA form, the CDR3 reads TGTGCCAGCAGCCATTGGACAGCTAACACCGGGGAGCTGTTTTTT. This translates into CASSHWTANTGELFF.

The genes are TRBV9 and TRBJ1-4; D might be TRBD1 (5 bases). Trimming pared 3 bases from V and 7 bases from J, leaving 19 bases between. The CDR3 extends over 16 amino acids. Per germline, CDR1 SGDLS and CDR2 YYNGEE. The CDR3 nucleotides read TGTGCCAGCAGCGGCCAGGTCGGGGGACTTTTTGAAAAACTGTTTTTT. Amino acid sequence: CASSGQVGGLFEKLFF.

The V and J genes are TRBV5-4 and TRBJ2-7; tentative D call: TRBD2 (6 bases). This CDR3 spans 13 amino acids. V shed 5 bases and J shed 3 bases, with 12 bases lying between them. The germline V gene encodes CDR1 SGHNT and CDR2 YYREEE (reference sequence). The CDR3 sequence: CASSIGTHYEQYF. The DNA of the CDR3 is TGTGCCAGCAGTATCGGGACTCACTACGAGCAGTACTTC.

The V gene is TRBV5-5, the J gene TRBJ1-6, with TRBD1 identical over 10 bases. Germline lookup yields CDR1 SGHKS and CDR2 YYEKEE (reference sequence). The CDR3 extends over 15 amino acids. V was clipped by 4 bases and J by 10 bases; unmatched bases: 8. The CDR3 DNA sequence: TGTGCCAGCAGCCCGGGGGGGACAGGGGACTCACCCCTCCACTTT. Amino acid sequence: CASSPGGTGDSPLHF. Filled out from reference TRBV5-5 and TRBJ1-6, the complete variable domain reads DAGVTQSPTHLIKTRGQQVTLRCSPISGHKSVSWYQQVLGQGPQFIFQYYEKEERGRGNFPDRFSARQFPNYSSELNVNALLLGDSALYLCASSPGGTGDSPLHFGNGTRLTVT.

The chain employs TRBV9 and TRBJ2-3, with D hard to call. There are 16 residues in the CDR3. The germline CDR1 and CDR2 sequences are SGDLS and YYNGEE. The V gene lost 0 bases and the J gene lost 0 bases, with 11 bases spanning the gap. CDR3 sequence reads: CASSVVGQASTDTQYF. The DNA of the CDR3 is TGTGCCAGCAGCGTAGTGGGTCAGGCTAGCACAGATACGCAGTATTTT.

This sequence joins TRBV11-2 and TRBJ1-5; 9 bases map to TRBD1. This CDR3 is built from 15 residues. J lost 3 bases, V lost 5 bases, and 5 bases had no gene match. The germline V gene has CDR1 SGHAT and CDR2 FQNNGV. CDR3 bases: TGTGCCAGCAGCGCCGGGACAGGGCCCAATCAGCCCCAGCATTTT. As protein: CASSAGTGPNQPQHF.